This T cell receptor beta chain appears in the sequencing data of a study of blood T cell repertoires in COVID-19. Original handling: Reference gene primer amplification in the assay estimated nucleated cell counts. Assay used: immunoSEQ multiplex PCR; TCRdb lists only in-frame clones, some missing. That table gives V, J and clone size, and the DNA gave D and trimming. The sample yields about 140,000 clones, 77% seen once. V was pared by 0 bases and J by 2 bases, with 11 bases between. Germline V gene sequence: CDR1 SGHNT, CDR2 YYREEE (reference sequence). This CDR3 is 15 amino acids long. The sequence derives from a woman between 50 and 59 years old with active or convalescent COVID-19. The sample was peripheral blood. The chain couples TRBV5-4 to TRBJ2-5; D call uncertain. CDR3 coding DNA: TGTGCCAGCAGCTTGGATCCTGGAGATCAAGAGACCCAGTACTTC. The encoded protein is CASSLDPGDQETQYF.